These T cell receptor beta chains were read from a single sample in a study of OX40 agonist ivuxolimab in advanced cancers. Sequenced by immunoSEQ multiplex PCR; TCRdb stores in-frame clones only, minus some. The data show around 100,000 clones, with around nine tenths seen just once and around 0.16% held by the top ten. The sequencing used CD4+ or CD8+ T cells sorted from blood, collected in a trial of the OX40 agonist ivuxolimab. The receptor set was obtained from an adult with an advanced solid tumor such as melanoma, head and neck, liver or kidney cancer. CDR3s include the opening cysteine and the closing phenylalanine or tryptophan. Each record gives: V gene, clone size, D gene, J gene, CDR3 protein, CDR3 DNA. A D gene is named only where the DNA matches it firmly. Only some rows state a clone size, as once, few, many or a class for expanded clones.

>TRBV19|.|.|TRBJ1-5
CASIMTGARSNQPQHF
TGTGCCAGTATAATGACGGGGGCTCGAAGCAATCAGCCCCAGCATTTT
>TRBV5-1|.|TRBD1|TRBJ1-3
CATSLDRGPGNTIYF
TGCGCCACCAGCCTAGACAGGGGCCCTGGAAACACCATATATTTT
>TRBV23-1|.|TRBD2|TRBJ2-1
CASPFPSGGANHQYNEQFF
TGCGCCAGCCCCTTTCCTAGCGGGGGAGCCAATCATCAGTACAATGAGCAGTTCTTC
>TRBV18|.|.|TRBJ1-2
CASSPGTARDGYTF
TGTGCCAGCTCACCAGGTACAGCCAGGGATGGCTACACCTTC
>TRBV2|.|.|TRBJ2-4
CASSDGRGAKNIQYF
TGTGCCAGCAGTGACGGTAGGGGAGCCAAAAACATTCAGTACTTC
>TRBV6-1|.|.|TRBJ2-1
CASIGSAGQFF
TGTGCCAGCATCGGCTCGGCGGGTCAGTTCTTC
>TRBV27|.|TRBD2|TRBJ2-1
CASRRTSGGLDEQFF
TGTGCCAGCAGAAGGACTAGCGGGGGTTTGGATGAGCAGTTCTTC
>TRBV5-4|.|.|TRBJ1-5
CASSQGLGDQPQHF
TGTGCCAGCAGTCAGGGCCTCGGAGATCAGCCCCAGCATTTT
>TRBV27|.|TRBD2|TRBJ2-1
CASSRVGSGINEQFF
TGTGCCAGCAGTCGTGTGGGTAGCGGGATAAATGAGCAGTTCTTC
>TRBV6-1|few|.|TRBJ2-7
CARPFYEQYF
TGTGCCAGACCCTTCTACGAGCAGTACTTC
>TRBV21-1|.|.|TRBJ2-3
CASSRQGTRPRTDTQYF
TGTGCCAGCAGCAGGCAAGGGACACGGCCCCGCACAGATACGCAGTATTTT
>TRBV29-1|.|.|TRBJ2-5
CSVEGGETQYF
TGCAGCGTTGAAGGTGGGGAGACCCAGTACTTC
>TRBV29-1|.|.|TRBJ1-2
CSVEGGGDGYTF
TGCAGCGTTGAAGGGGGGGGCGATGGCTACACCTTC
>TRBV5-1|.|.|TRBJ2-7
CASSLVSTDSSYEQYF
TGCGCCAGCAGCTTGGTGTCAACGGACAGCTCCTACGAGCAGTACTTC
>TRBV27|.|.|TRBJ1-1
CASSLEPPLRNTEAFF
TGTGCCAGCAGTTTAGAGCCCCCCTTGCGGAACACTGAAGCTTTCTTT
>TRBV2|once|TRBD1|TRBJ2-7
CASKAGTGSHFEQYF
TGTGCCAGCAAGGCCGGGACAGGGTCCCATTTTGAGCAGTACTTC
>TRBV5-4|.|.|TRBJ1-1
CASSLGVQPEAFF
TGTGCCAGCAGCTTGGGTGTACAGCCTGAGGCTTTCTTT
>TRBV9|.|.|TRBJ2-3
CASSQGGSSTDTQYF
TGTGCCAGCAGCCAAGGGGGATCTAGCACAGATACGCAGTATTTT
>TRBV11-1|.|TRBD2|TRBJ2-1
CASSLVVGLATEQFF
TGTGCCAGCAGCTTAGTTGTGGGACTAGCTACTGAGCAGTTCTTC
>TRBV6-1|.|.|TRBJ2-7
CASSDRSLILYEQYF
TGTGCCAGCAGTGACCGAAGCCTGATACTTTACGAGCAGTACTTC
>TRBV5-1|.|.|TRBJ1-2
CASSYTSKGSGYTF
TGCGCCAGCAGCTACACCTCAAAGGGTAGCGGCTACACCTTC
>TRBV6-1|once|TRBD1|TRBJ2-1
CASTRTGGNEQFF
TGTGCCAGCACCCGGACAGGGGGCAATGAGCAGTTCTTC
>TRBV29-1|.|.|TRBJ2-4
CSVELSAKNIQYF
TGCAGCGTTGAGCTGTCGGCCAAAAACATTCAGTACTTC
>TRBV6-1|.|TRBD2|TRBJ2-1
CAAEREPQYNEQFF
TGTGCCGCGGAGCGGGAGCCCCAATACAATGAGCAGTTCTTC
>TRBV9|.|.|TRBJ2-1
CASSVVGGLGDEQFF
TGTGCCAGCAGCGTAGTAGGGGGGCTGGGCGATGAGCAGTTCTTC
>TRBV13|.|.|TRBJ1-2
CASSPTGVRGYTF
TGTGCCAGCAGCCCGACGGGGGTGAGAGGCTACACCTTC
>TRBV28|.|.|TRBJ2-3
CASRNSFGDTQYF
TGTGCCAGCAGGAATTCGTTTGGAGATACGCAGTATTTT
>TRBV11-2|.|.|TRBJ2-7
CASSFWVAGYEQYF
TGTGCCAGCAGCTTTTGGGTTGCCGGGTACGAGCAGTACTTC
>TRBV5-1|.|TRBD2|TRBJ2-7
CASSLTSGSGEQYF
TGCGCCAGCAGCTTGACTAGCGGGAGCGGCGAGCAGTACTTC
>TRBV30|.|TRBD1|TRBJ2-7
CAWSLGTGIYEQYF
TGTGCCTGGAGCCTCGGGACAGGGATCTACGAGCAGTACTTC
>TRBV5-1|.|.|TRBJ2-5
CASSLGLRSTREETQYF
TGCGCCAGCAGCTTGGGATTGAGGTCGACCCGGGAGGAGACCCAGTACTTC
>TRBV5-4|.|TRBD1|TRBJ1-1
CASVGQGAINTEAFF
TGTGCCAGCGTGGGACAGGGGGCAATAAACACTGAAGCTTTCTTT
>TRBV29-1|.|.|TRBJ1-5
CSVSRSDNQPQHF
TGCAGCGTTTCAAGGTCAGACAATCAGCCCCAGCATTTT
>TRBV9|once|.|TRBJ2-1
CASSVGGVSSYNEQFF
TGTGCCAGCAGCGTAGGCGGAGTTAGCTCCTACAATGAGCAGTTCTTC
>TRBV11-2|.|.|TRBJ2-7
CASSLGGGYEQYF
TGTGCCAGCAGCTTAGGAGGCGGCTACGAGCAGTACTTC
>TRBV11-2|.|TRBD1|TRBJ2-7
CASSLDPTGFSGRSYEQYF
TGTGCCAGCAGCTTAGATCCGACAGGGTTCAGTGGTAGGTCCTACGAGCAGTACTTC
>TRBV9|.|TRBD1|TRBJ1-6
CASSVQGGSNSPLHF
TGTGCCAGCAGCGTACAGGGGGGTTCGAATTCACCCCTCCACTTT
>TRBV5-4|.|.|TRBJ1-1
CASSLGANTEAFF
TGTGCCAGCAGCTTAGGTGCCAACACTGAAGCTTTCTTT
>TRBV6-5|.|TRBD1|TRBJ2-7
CASSPYGDSYEQYF
TGTGCCAGCAGTCCGTATGGGGACAGCTACGAGCAGTACTTC
>TRBV5-1|.|TRBD2|TRBJ2-2
CASSLLAGNTGELFF
TGCGCCAGCAGCTTACTAGCGGGGAACACCGGGGAGCTGTTTTTT
>TRBV5-4|.|.|TRBJ2-5
CASSPGRVETQYF
TGTGCCAGCAGCCCGGGGCGCGTGGAGACCCAGTACTTC
>TRBV11-2|.|.|TRBJ2-7
CASSLDILAFSSYEQYF
TGTGCCAGCAGCTTAGATATATTAGCGTTTAGCTCCTACGAGCAGTACTTC
>TRBV12-2|.|.|TRBJ2-1
CASRLALPLAGDYNEQFF
TGTGCAAGTCGCTTAGCGCTTCCCCTAGCGGGAGACTACAATGAGCAGTTCTTC
>TRBV5-1|.|.|TRBJ2-1
CASSLVPSGTGNEQFF
TGCGCCAGCAGCTTGGTGCCTAGCGGGACAGGGAATGAGCAGTTCTTC
>TRBV6-1|.|.|TRBJ1-1
CASSGQVTNTEAFF
TGTGCCAGCAGTGGACAGGTGACGAACACTGAAGCTTTCTTT
>TRBV6-1|few|TRBD2|TRBJ2-1
CASSEEGLAAYYNEQFF
TGTGCCAGCAGTGAAGAAGGCCTAGCGGCCTACTACAATGAGCAGTTCTTC
>TRBV6-5|.|.|TRBJ1-5
CASSYSPGGGQPQHF
TGTGCCAGCAGTTACTCACCGGGGGGCGGTCAGCCCCAGCATTTT
>TRBV27|.|.|TRBJ1-2
CASSWSSGDGYTF
TGTGCCAGCAGTTGGTCGTCGGGAGATGGCTACACCTTC
>TRBV19|.|.|TRBJ2-3
CASSIDRTASPTDTQYF
TGTGCCAGTAGTATAGACCGGACAGCCAGCCCCACAGATACGCAGTATTTT
>TRBV2|.|.|TRBJ2-6
CASVYGSSGANVLTF
TGTGCCAGCGTTTACGGGAGCTCTGGGGCCAACGTCCTGACTTTC
>TRBV5-8|.|TRBD1|TRBJ2-6
CASSLLPGQGSGANVLTF
TGTGCCAGCAGCCTACTCCCGGGACAGGGGTCGGGGGCCAACGTCCTGACTTTC
>TRBV5-1|.|.|TRBJ2-4
CASSLGQRWSDIQYF
TGCGCCAGCAGCTTGGGACAACGATGGTCGGACATTCAGTACTTC
>TRBV4-1|.|TRBD2|TRBJ2-7
CASSQGTSGALSYEQYF
TGCGCCAGCAGCCAAGGGACTAGCGGGGCCCTCTCCTACGAGCAGTACTTC
>TRBV28|.|.|TRBJ2-1
CASSRSTGTLYNEQFF
TGTGCCAGCAGCAGAAGCACCGGGACACTTTACAATGAGCAGTTCTTC
>TRBV19|.|TRBD1|TRBJ1-4
CASTDRGREKLFF
TGTGCCAGTACGGACAGGGGGCGCGAAAAACTGTTTTTT
>TRBV6-1|.|TRBD2|TRBJ2-7
CASSVGVAGGSYSYEQYF
TGTGCCAGCAGTGTCGGAGTAGCGGGGGGCTCTTACTCCTACGAGCAGTACTTC
>TRBV10-1|.|TRBD1|TRBJ2-1
CASSRGTGVSNEQFF
TGCGCCAGCAGCAGAGGGACAGGGGTAAGCAATGAGCAGTTCTTC
>TRBV7-7|.|.|TRBJ2-3
CASSLGVPDTQYF
TGTGCCAGCAGCTTAGGAGTTCCAGATACGCAGTATTTT
>TRBV19|.|.|TRBJ2-6
CASKVSGVYGANVLTF
TGTGCCAGTAAGGTCTCAGGGGTATATGGGGCCAACGTCCTGACTTTC
>TRBV6-5|.|.|TRBJ2-1
CASRGLHEQFF
TGTGCCAGCAGAGGGCTACATGAGCAGTTCTTC